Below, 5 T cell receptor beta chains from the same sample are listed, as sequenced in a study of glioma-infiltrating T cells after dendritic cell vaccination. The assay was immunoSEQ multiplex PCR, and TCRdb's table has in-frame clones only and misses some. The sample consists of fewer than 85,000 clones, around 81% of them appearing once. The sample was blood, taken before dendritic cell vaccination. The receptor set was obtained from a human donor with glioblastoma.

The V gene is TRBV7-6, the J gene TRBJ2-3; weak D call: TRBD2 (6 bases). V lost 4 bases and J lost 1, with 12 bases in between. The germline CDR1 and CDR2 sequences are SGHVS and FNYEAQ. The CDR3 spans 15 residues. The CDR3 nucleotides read TGTGCCAGCAGCTCCTGGGGCGGGGGCACAGATACGCAGTATTTT. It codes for CASSSWGGGTDTQYF.

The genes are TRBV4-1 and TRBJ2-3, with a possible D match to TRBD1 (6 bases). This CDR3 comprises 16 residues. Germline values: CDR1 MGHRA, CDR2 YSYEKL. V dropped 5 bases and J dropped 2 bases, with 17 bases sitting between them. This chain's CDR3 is CASSAPGTLNTDTQYF. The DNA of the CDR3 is TGCGCCAGCAGCGCACCCGGGACACTGAACACAGATACGCAGTATTTT.

The CDR3, as DNA: TGTGCTAGTGGCCGGGACAGGGGCGGAGGGTCAACTAATGAAAAACTGTTTTTT. Translated: CASGRDRGGGSTNEKLFF. The gene calls are TRBV12-5 and TRBJ1-4; 10 bases agree with TRBD1. Germline assignment: CDR1 LGHNT and CDR2 FRNRAP. Trimming removed 6 bases from V and 0 bases from J; junction bases left unmatched: 10. This CDR3 spans 18 amino acids. Filled out from reference TRBV12-5 and TRBJ1-4, the complete variable domain reads DARVTQTPRHKVTEMGQEVTMRCQPILGHNTVFWYRQTMMQGLELLAYFRNRAPLDDSGMPKDRFSAEMPDATLATLKIQPSEPRDSAVYFCASGRDRGGGSTNEKLFFGSGTQLSVL.

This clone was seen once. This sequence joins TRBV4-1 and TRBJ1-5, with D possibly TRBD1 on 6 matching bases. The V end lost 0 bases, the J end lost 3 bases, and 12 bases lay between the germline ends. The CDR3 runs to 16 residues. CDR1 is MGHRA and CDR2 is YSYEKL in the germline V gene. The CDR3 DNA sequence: TGCGCCAGCAGCCAAGATTTTTCAGGGGTCAATCAGCCCCAGCATTTT. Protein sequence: CASSQDFSGVNQPQHF.

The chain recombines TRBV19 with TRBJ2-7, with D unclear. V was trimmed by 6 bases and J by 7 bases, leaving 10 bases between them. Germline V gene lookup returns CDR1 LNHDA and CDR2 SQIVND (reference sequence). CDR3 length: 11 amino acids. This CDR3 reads CASSTAEEQYF. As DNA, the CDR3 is TGTGCCAGTAGCACGGCGGAGGAGCAGTACTTC.